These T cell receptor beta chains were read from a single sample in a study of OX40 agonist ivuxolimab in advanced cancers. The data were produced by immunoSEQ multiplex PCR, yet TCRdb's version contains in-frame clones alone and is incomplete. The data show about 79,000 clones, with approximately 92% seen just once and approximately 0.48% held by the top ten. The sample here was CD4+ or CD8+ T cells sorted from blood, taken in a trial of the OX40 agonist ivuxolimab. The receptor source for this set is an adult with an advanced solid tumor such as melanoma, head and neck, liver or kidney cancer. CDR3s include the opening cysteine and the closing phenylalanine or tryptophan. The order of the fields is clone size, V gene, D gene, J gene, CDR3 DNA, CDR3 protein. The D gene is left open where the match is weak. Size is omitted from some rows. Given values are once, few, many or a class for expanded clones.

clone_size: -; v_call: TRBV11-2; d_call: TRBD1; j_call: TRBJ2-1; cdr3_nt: TGTGCCAGCAGCTCCGGAGGGACAGGGATCGATGAGCAGTTCTTC; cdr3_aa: CASSSGGTGIDEQFF
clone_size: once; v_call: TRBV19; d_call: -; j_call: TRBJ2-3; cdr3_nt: TGTGCCAGTAGTAGGGCTCGCGGATCCACAGATACGCAGTATTTT; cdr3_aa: CASSRARGSTDTQYF
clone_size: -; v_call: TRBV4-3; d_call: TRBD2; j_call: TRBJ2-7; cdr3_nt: TGCGCCAGCAGCCAATCTATAGCGGGGCCGGCCCGTAGGGGTGAGCAGTACTTC; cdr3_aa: CASSQSIAGPARRGEQYF
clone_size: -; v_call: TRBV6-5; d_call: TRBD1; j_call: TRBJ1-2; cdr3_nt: TGTGCCAGCAGTGACAGGGTCGGTGGATACACCTTC; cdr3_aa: CASSDRVGGYTF
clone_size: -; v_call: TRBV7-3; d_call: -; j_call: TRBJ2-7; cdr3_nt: TGTGCCAGCAGCTTAAGAGGAGGGGTGGCCTACGAGCAGTACTTC; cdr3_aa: CASSLRGGVAYEQYF
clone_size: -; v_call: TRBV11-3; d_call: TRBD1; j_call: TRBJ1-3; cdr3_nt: TGTGCCAGCAGCCGACTTACAGGGGCTCTCTCTGGAAACACCATATATTTT; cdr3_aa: CASSRLTGALSGNTIYF
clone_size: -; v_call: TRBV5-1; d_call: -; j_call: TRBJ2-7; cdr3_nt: TGCGCCAGCAGCCTCACCGGAGTGGCCTCCTACGAGCAGTACTTC; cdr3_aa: CASSLTGVASYEQYF
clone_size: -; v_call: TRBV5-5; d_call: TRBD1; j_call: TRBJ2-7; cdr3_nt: TGTGCCAGCAGCTCCTGGACAGGGAGCTCCTACGAGCAGTACTTC; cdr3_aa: CASSSWTGSSYEQYF
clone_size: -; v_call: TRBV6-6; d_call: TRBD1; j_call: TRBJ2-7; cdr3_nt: TGTGCCAGCAGTCAGGGACAGGTCTCCTACGAGCAGTACTTC; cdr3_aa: CASSQGQVSYEQYF
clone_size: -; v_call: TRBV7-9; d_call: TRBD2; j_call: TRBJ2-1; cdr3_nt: TGTGCCAGCAGCTCGTGGACTAGCGGGGTCAATGAGCAGTTCTTC; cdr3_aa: CASSSWTSGVNEQFF
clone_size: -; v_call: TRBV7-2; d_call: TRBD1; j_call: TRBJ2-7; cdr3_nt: TGTGCCAGCAGCTTAGCGATCGGACAGGGGGCTGCCGAGCAGTACTTC; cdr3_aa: CASSLAIGQGAAEQYF
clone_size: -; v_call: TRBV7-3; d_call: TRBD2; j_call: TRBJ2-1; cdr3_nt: TGTGCCAGCAGCTTAAAAACTAGCGGGAGCTCCTACAATGAGCAGTTCTTC; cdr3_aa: CASSLKTSGSSYNEQFF
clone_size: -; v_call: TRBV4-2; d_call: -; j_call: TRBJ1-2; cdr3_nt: TGTGCCAGCAGCAAAGGGAACAGGGAGGTGGTTGACTATGGCTACACCTTC; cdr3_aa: CASSKGNREVVDYGYTF
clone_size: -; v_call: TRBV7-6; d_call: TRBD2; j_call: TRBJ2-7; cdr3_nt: TGTGCCAGCAGCCCCCGCGCGGGGGGCTCCTACGAGCAGTACTTC; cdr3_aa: CASSPRAGGSYEQYF
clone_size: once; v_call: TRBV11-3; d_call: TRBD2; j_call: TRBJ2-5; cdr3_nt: TGTGCCAGCAGCCCCCAGGGTACTAGCGGGAGAGAGACCCAGTACTTC; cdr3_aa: CASSPQGTSGRETQYF
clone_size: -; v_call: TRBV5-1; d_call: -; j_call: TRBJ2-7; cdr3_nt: TGCGCCAGCAACCTCGGCGAGGTAGGCGAGCAGTACTTC; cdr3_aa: CASNLGEVGEQYF
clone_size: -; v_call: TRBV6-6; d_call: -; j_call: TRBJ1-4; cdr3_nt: TGTGCCAGCAGTTACACGTGGGAAAAACTGTTTTTT; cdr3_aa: CASSYTWEKLFF